This TCR beta chain was found in a study of control samples from healthy donors and cancer patients. There are a few counts of this clone. The V end lost 2 bases, the J end lost 4 bases, and 14 bases lay between the germline ends. Per the germline V gene, CDR1 is SGHVS and CDR2 is FQNEAQ. The CDR3 runs to 15 residues. Assay used: immunoSEQ multiplex PCR; TCRdb lists only in-frame clones, some missing. The data show about 80,000 clones, with roughly 86% seen just once and around 6% held by the top ten. The rearrangement uses TRBV7-8 and TRBJ1-1, with unresolved D. The TCR was taken from a man in his fifties or sixties in good health. Sequenced material: blood. DNA of the CDR3: TGTGCCAGCAGCTTATTAGGCGCGCGGGTCACTGAAGCTTTCTTT. This encodes CASSLLGARVTEAFF. The complete variable domain, with remaining parts taken from reference TRBV7-8 and TRBJ1-1, reads GAGVSQSPRYKVAKRGQDVALRCDPISGHVSLFWYQQALGQGPEFLTYFQNEAQLDKSGLPSDRFFAERPEGSVSTLKIQRTQQEDSAVYLCASSLLGARVTEAFFGQGTRLTVV.